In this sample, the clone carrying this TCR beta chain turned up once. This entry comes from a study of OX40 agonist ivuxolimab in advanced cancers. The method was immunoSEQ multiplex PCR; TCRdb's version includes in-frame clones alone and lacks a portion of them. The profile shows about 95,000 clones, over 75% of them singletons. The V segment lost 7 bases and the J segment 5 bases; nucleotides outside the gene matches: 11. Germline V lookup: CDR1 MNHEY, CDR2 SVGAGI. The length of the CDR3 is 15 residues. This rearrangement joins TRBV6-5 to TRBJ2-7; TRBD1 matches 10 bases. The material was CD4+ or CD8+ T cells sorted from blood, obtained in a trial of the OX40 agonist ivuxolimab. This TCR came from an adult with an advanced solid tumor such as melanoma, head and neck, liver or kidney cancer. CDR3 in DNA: TGTGCCAGCACGGGGGCCGGGACAGGGGAGGACGAGCAGTACTTC. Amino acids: CASTGAGTGEDEQYF.